The 17 T cell receptor beta chains in this list originate from one sample, sequenced in a study of regulatory T cells in long-lasting Graves disease. Time point: newly diagnosed GD, antithyroid drugs for less than 3 months. TCR sequences were obtained from RNA taken from PBMCs. Relying on iRepertoire HTBI primers and Arm-PCR of CDR3 regions, the team built TCR beta libraries. TCRdb ran MiXCR on the multiplex PCR reads and lists one entry per CDR3 protein. Among around 450,000 distinct CDR3 sequences listed, roughly 17% were seen once. A further study also used this sample, focusing on T cells in Graves' hyperthyroidism and ophthalmopathy.

The sample was peripheral blood mononuclear cells (PBMCs), taken at new diagnosis, from a patient treated with antithyroid drugs. These receptor sequences come from a man in his forties or fifties with Graves disease.

This clonotype was seen repeatedly, ten times or more. The chain recombines TRBV19 with TRBJ2-3, with 7 nucleotides matching TRBD2. Germline V gene lookup returns CDR1 LNHDA and CDR2 SQIVND (reference sequence). With V trimmed by 1 base and J by 4 bases, 2 bases remained unmatched. This CDR3 spans 14 amino acids. The CDR3 nucleotides are TGTGCCAGTAGTATAGGCGGGAGTCCAGATACGCAGTATTTT. It translates to CASSIGGSPDTQYF.

This clonotype has only a few counts. The V call is TRBV27, the J call TRBJ2-4, with 10 bases aligning to TRBD1. The V gene end was trimmed by 5 bases and the J gene end by 7 bases; junction bases not matched to a gene: 11. The germline V gene encodes CDR1 MNHEY and CDR2 SMNVEV (reference sequence). CDR3 length: 16 residues. Here the CDR3 reads CASSPTGTGVRNIQYF. In nucleotides, the CDR3 is TGTGCCAGCAGTCCGACCGGGACAGGGGTTCGTAACATTCAGTACTTC.

This clonotype was picked up many times. This sequence joins TRBV12-3 or TRBV12-4 and TRBJ2-7, with D hard to call. V lost 7 bases, J lost 0 bases, and 13 bases lay in between. The CDR3 totals 14 residues. The CDR3 DNA follows: TGTGCCAGCACTATAGCTAGTTTCTCCTACGAGCAGTACTTC. Amino acids: CASTIASFSYEQYF.

Worth noting for this clonotype: One end of the junction does not line up with germline, which may come from a read error. V and J are TRBV18 and TRBJ1-5; 9 positions agree with TRBD1. CDR1 is KGHSH and CDR2 is LQKENI in the germline V gene. The CDR3 has 15 amino acids. The CDR3 loop is CTSSSGQGLNQPQHF. The CDR3 DNA reads as TGTACCAGCTCATCGGGACAGGGCCTTAATCAGCCCCAGCATTTT.

The V and J genes are TRBV29-1 and TRBJ2-7; maybe TRBD1 (6 bases). This CDR3 has 12 amino acids. The V end was cut by 4 bases, the J end by 2 bases, with 9 bases between. Germline CDR1 SQVTM, CDR2 ANQGSEA. Here the CDR3 DNA reads TGCAGCGTTGCCGGACAGACCTACGAGCAGTACTTC. Translation gives CSVAGQTYEQYF.

J is TRBJ1-5 and V is TRBV28, with no clear D. The CDR3 contains 16 residues. Germline CDR1 and CDR2: MDHEN and SYDVKM. The V and J ends lost 7 bases and 0 bases respectively, with 16 bases between them. CDR3 sequence: CASTSYTQYSNQPQHF. CDR3 nucleotides: TGTGCCAGCACTTCATACACTCAATATAGCAATCAGCCCCAGCATTTT.

The rearrangement links TRBV7-9 to TRBJ2-5; TRBD2 might be the D (7 bases). Germline CDR1 reads SEHNR; CDR2 reads FQNEAQ (reference sequence). This CDR3 is 15 amino acids long. V dropped 5 bases and J dropped 2 bases, with 15 bases sitting between them. This chain's CDR3 is CASSPQGRGQETQYF. CDR3 in DNA: TGTGCCAGCAGCCCTCAGGGGAGGGGGCAAGAGACCCAGTACTTC.

This clonotype was detected ten times or more. V and J are TRBV7-3 and TRBJ2-2, with D hard to call. There are 15 residues in the CDR3. Germline loops: CDR1 SGHTA, CDR2 FQGTGA. V lost 5 bases and J lost 0, with 10 bases in between. The CDR3 bases are TGTGCCAGCAGCCTCGACGGGTCGAACACCGGGGAGCTGTTTTTT. This translates into CASSLDGSNTGELFF.

The chain uses TRBV5-7 and TRBJ1-2; D possibly corresponds to TRBD1 (5 bases). TRBV5-7 falls under the ORF class, with uncertain function. This CDR3 has 15 residues. With 3 bases removed from V and 6 bases from J, the gap between germline ends came to 18 bases. CDR3 nucleotide sequence: TGTGCCAGCAGCTCGAAGGTGGGGGGAGATCATGGCTACACCTTC. Protein: CASSSKVGGDHGYTF.

This clonotype was counted only a few times. The rearrangement joins TRBV3-1 to TRBJ2-4, with TRBD1 matching over 8 bases. V was clipped by 4 bases and J by 7 bases; unmatched bases: 12. In germline, CDR1 is LGHDT, CDR2 YNNKEL (reference sequence). This CDR3 has 16 residues. The CDR3 loop reads CASSLPRGREGNIQYF. In nucleotides, the CDR3 is TGTGCCAGCAGCCTTCCCAGGGGGCGCGAAGGGAACATTCAGTACTTC.

J is TRBJ2-1 and V is TRBV28; TRBD2 aligns across 16 bases. The length of the CDR3 is 16 residues. Looked up from germline, CDR1 is MDHEN and CDR2 is SYDVKM. The V and J ends lost 8 bases and 3 bases, in that order; junction bases with no gene match: 4. CDR3 nucleotide sequence: TGTGCCAGCGGGACTAGCGGGAGGGCCTACTACAATGAGCAGTTCTTC. Protein sequence: CASGTSGRAYYNEQFF.

This clonotype was seen repeatedly, ten times or more. The chain is built from TRBV6-2 or TRBV6-3 and TRBJ2-1; 11 bases are shared with TRBD1. This CDR3 has 14 amino acids. V was clipped by 8 bases and J by 2 bases; unmatched bases: 2. Per germline, CDR1 MNHEY and CDR2 SVGEGT. CDR3 bases: TGTGCCAGCGGGGGACAGGGGGCCTACAATGAGCAGTTCTTC. Translating gives CASGGQGAYNEQFF.

This clonotype was seen at least ten times. This chain joins TRBV3-1 and TRBJ1-4; D ambiguous. This CDR3 spans 15 amino acids. Trimming stripped 4 bases from V and 2 bases from J, with 11 bases between. Germline V gene data show CDR1 as LGHDT and CDR2 as YNNKEL (reference sequence). As DNA, the CDR3 is TGTGCCAGCAGCCCCCGACGAGGGACTAATGAAAAACTGTTTTTT. Amino acid sequence: CASSPRRGTNEKLFF.

The table lists this clonotype with many counts. This sequence joins TRBV6-1 and TRBJ1-5; D gene unclear. V was clipped by 7 bases and J by 6 bases, with 19 bases between them. The length of the CDR3 is 15 residues. Germline V gene data show CDR1 as MNHNS and CDR2 as SASEGT. CDR3 amino acids: CASTGSGGVRQPQHF. The CDR3 nucleotides read TGTGCCAGCACTGGATCGGGAGGTGTTCGTCAGCCCCAGCATTTT.

V usage is TRBV7-8 and J usage is TRBJ2-1; TRBD1 is a possible D gene (5 bases). This CDR3 has 15 amino acids. V gave up 3 bases and J gave up 5 bases, with 14 bases separating them. CDR1 and CDR2 (germline): SGHVS, FQNEAQ. The CDR3 region is CASSFGRDPNNEQFF. In DNA form, the CDR3 reads TGTGCCAGCAGCTTTGGCAGGGATCCTAACAATGAGCAGTTCTTC.

The J gene is TRBJ2-7, the V gene TRBV30; the match to TRBD1 covers 10 bases. The J segment lost 9 bases and the V segment lost 2 bases, leaving 7 bases of the junction unmatched. The length of the CDR3 is 13 residues. Germline lookup yields CDR1 GTSNPN and CDR2 SVGIG (reference sequence). CDR3 sequence reads: CAWSTGQGRVQYF. CDR3 nucleotide sequence: TGTGCCTGGAGTACGGGACAGGGGAGGGTGCAGTACTTC.

This clonotype occurred many times. The V and J genes are TRBV20-1 and TRBJ2-2; 11 nucleotides line up with TRBD1. The CDR3 runs to 14 residues. Germline CDR1 DFQATT, CDR2 SNEGSKA (reference sequence). V dropped 4 bases and J dropped 7; count of bases not matched to a gene: 5. The chain's CDR3 is CSAKDRGPNGELFF. CDR3 DNA sequence: TGCAGTGCTAAGGACAGGGGGCCTAACGGGGAGCTGTTTTTT.